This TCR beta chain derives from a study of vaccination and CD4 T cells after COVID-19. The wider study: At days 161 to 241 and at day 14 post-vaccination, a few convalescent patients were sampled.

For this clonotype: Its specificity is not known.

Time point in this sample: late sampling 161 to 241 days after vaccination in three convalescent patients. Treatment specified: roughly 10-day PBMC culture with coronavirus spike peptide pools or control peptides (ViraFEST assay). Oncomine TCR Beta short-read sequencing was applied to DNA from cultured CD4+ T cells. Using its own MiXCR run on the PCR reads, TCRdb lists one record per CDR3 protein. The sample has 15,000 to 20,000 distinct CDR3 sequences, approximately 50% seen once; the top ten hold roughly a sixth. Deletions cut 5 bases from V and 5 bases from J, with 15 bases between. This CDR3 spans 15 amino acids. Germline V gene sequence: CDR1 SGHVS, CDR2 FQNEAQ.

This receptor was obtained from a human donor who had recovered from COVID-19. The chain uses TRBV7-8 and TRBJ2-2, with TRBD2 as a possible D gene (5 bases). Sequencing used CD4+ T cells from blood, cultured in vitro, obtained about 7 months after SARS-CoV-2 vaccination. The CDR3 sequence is CASSQASGWTGELFF. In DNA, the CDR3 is TGTGCCAGCAGCCAAGCGTCGGGGTGGACCGGGGAGCTGTTTTTT.